This record covers a single TCR beta chain. Antigen: not known. This specimen comes from a study of cytomegalovirus exposure and HLA in healthy donors. Study observations and caveats: Researchers reported that a few CMV-associated chains were confirmed in vitro as CMV antigen-specific. Researchers counted around 150 TCR beta chains as cytomegalovirus-associated. About 87% or about 30% of the time was how often most TCR beta V segments were productive, according to an earlier analysis.

Germline V gene lookup returns CDR1 KGHSH and CDR2 LQKENI. Trimming removed 0 bases from V and 4 bases from J; junction bases left unmatched: 6. The CDR3 totals 16 residues. PCR was performed using 60 Vbeta and 13 Jbeta primers. Libraries were prepared by immunoSEQ multiplex PCR; TCRdb keeps only in-frame clonotypes and omits some of them. The table has fewer than 250,000 clones, 65% to 80% seen once; the top ten hold under 5%. The genes are TRBV18 and TRBJ2-3, with 8 bases lining up with TRBD2. This sequence originates from a man aged 25 to 45 in good health and CMV-seropositive. The sequencing sample was made of PBMCs. The CDR3 sequence: CASSPPGTSGADTQYF. CDR3 in DNA: TGTGCCAGCTCACCACCGGGGACTAGTGGGGCAGATACGCAGTATTTT.